This TCR beta chain was retrieved from a study of T cell repertoires in cytomegalovirus infection. TCRdb reprocessed the reads with MiXCR, giving one entry per CDR3 protein. The sample consists of around 280,000 distinct CDR3 sequences, 9.6% of them appearing once. This clonotype was seen many times. Deletions cut 5 bases from V and 5 bases from J, with 18 bases between. This CDR3 spans 14 amino acids. Germline values: CDR1 DFQATT, CDR2 SNEGSKA (reference sequence). The sequenced sample was PBMCs. The receptor was isolated from a human donor in good health (CMV status not recorded). Some clones in this sample may be carry-over from other donors' samples. This chain joins TRBV20-1 and TRBJ1-1, with a possible D match to TRBD1 (5 bases). The CDR3 DNA reads as TGCAGTGCTCTCGGGAGTTGGGGGGGGACTGAAGCTTTCTTT. Protein sequence: CSALGSWGGTEAFF.